The next 22 T cell receptor beta chains were all read from a single sample in a study of cytomegalovirus exposure and HLA in healthy donors. Measured with immunoSEQ multiplex PCR; TCRdb has only the in-frame clones, and not every one. The sample carries about 400,000 clones, about nine tenths recorded once. Sequenced sample: PBMCs. Receptors originate from a young woman in good health and CMV-seronegative.

The chain combines TRBV18 with TRBJ2-3; maybe TRBD2 (6 bases). The V end was cut by 3 bases, the J end by 2 bases, with 12 bases between. The V gene's germline CDR1 is KGHSH and CDR2 LQKENI. This CDR3 spans 15 amino acids. CDR3 sequence reads: CASSPTAGYTDTQYF. The CDR3 DNA is TGTGCCAGCTCACCGACGGCGGGGTACACAGATACGCAGTATTTT. The variable domain in full, with the rest retrieved from reference TRBV18 and TRBJ2-3, is NAGVMQNPRHLVRRRGQEARLRCSPMKGHSHVYWYRQLPEEGLKFMVYLQKENIIDESGMPKERFSAEFPKEGPSILRIQQVVRGDSAAYFCASSPTAGYTDTQYFGPGTRLTVL.

The rearrangement joins TRBV10-3 to TRBJ2-4; TRBD2 agrees at 8 bases. Looked up from germline, CDR1 is ENHRY and CDR2 is SYGVKD. V shed 6 bases, J shed 5 bases, and the junction held 21 bases outside the gene matches. This CDR3 spans 19 amino acids. CDR3 sequence: CAISENLWASGRRENIQYF. In DNA, the CDR3 is TGTGCCATCAGCGAGAATCTTTGGGCTAGCGGGCGCCGAGAAAACATTCAGTACTTC.

The V call is TRBV2, the J call TRBJ1-2; perhaps TRBD1 as D (5 bases). CDR1 is SNHLY and CDR2 is FYNNEI in the germline V gene. CDR3 length equals 13 residues. The V end lost 6 bases, the J end lost 3 bases, and 11 bases lay between the germline ends. This CDR3 reads CASSGRRDYGYTF. The DNA for the CDR3 is TGTGCCAGCAGCGGGCGCAGGGACTATGGCTACACCTTC.

V gene TRBV21-1 combines with J gene TRBJ1-5; the table's D call, TRBD1, was not checked against the DNA. TRBV21-1 corresponds to a pseudogene. This CDR3 region has 16 residues. Here the CDR3 DNA reads TGTGCCAGCAGCAAAGGGGTACAGAAGTACAATCAGCCCCAGCATTTT. This encodes CASSKGVQKYNQPQHF.

This chain uses TRBV27 with TRBJ1-2, with 8 bases identical to TRBD1. The V segment lost 4 bases and the J segment 6 bases; nucleotides outside the gene matches: 7. Germline assignment: CDR1 MNHEY and CDR2 SMNVEV (reference sequence). This CDR3 region has 14 residues. CDR3 bases: TGTGCCAGCAGTTACGCCGGGACAGGCGATGGCTACACCTTC. Residues: CASSYAGTGDGYTF.

The V call is TRBV5-1, the J call TRBJ2-1; D ambiguous. The V and J ends lost 2 bases and 4 bases respectively, with 7 bases between them. Germline lookup yields CDR1 SGHRS and CDR2 YFSETQ. The CDR3 spans 13 residues. In nucleotides, the CDR3 is TGCGCCAGCAGCTTTCAGGCTTACAATGAGCAGTTCTTC. Translated, it gives CASSFQAYNEQFF. Full variable domain (outside the CDR3, taken from reference TRBV5-1 and TRBJ2-1): KAGVTQTPRYLIKTRGQQVTLSCSPISGHRSVSWYQQTPGQGLQFLFEYFSETQRNKGNFPGRFSGRQFSNSRSEMNVSTLELGDSALYLCASSFQAYNEQFFGPGTRLTVL.

The chain carries TRBV5-1 and TRBJ1-1; TRBD1 matches at 10 bases. This CDR3 is built from 16 residues. Germline V gene data show CDR1 as SGHRS and CDR2 as YFSETQ. V shed 4 bases and J 6 bases; nucleotides not matched to a gene: 12. The CDR3 region is CASSPGQGESKPEAFF. As DNA, the CDR3 is TGCGCCAGCAGCCCCGGACAGGGGGAGTCGAAGCCTGAAGCTTTCTTT.

CDR3 sequence (DNA): TGTGCCGGGGATCCTAGGGGCACCGGGGAGCTGTTTTTT. This translates into CAGDPRGTGELFF. This rearrangement joins TRBV2 to TRBJ2-2, with D perhaps matching TRBD1 (5 bases). Between the trimmed V and J ends, which lost 11 bases and 4 bases, there was a span of 14 bases. The germline gives CDR1 SNHLY, CDR2 FYNNEI. The CDR3 totals 13 residues.

The J gene is TRBJ1-1, the V gene TRBV19; TRBD1 is a possible D gene (5 bases). V was pared by 6 bases and J by 0 bases, with 11 bases between. Germline V lookup: CDR1 LNHDA, CDR2 SQIVND (reference sequence). There are 14 residues in the CDR3. The CDR3 reads CASSLSGVNTEAFF. The CDR3 DNA reads TGTGCCAGTAGCCTCTCGGGGGTGAACACTGAAGCTTTCTTT.

The chain recombines TRBV7-6 with TRBJ2-7, with TRBD2 as a possible D gene (5 bases). This CDR3 is 14 amino acids long. The V and J ends lost 1 base and 7 bases respectively, with 14 bases between them. Germline CDR1 SGHVS, CDR2 FNYEAQ. The CDR3 spells CASSLEWTGREQYF. The CDR3 nucleotides are TGTGCCAGCAGCTTAGAATGGACTGGCAGAGAGCAGTACTTC.

The chain is built from TRBV2 and TRBJ2-7; tentative D call: TRBD1 (6 bases). The germline V gene has CDR1 SNHLY and CDR2 FYNNEI. Trimming pared 2 bases from V and 0 bases from J, leaving 14 bases between. The CDR3 totals 16 residues. The chain's CDR3 is CASSEKRTESSYEQYF. The DNA for the CDR3 is TGTGCCAGCAGTGAAAAAAGGACAGAGTCCTCCTACGAGCAGTACTTC.

The gene calls are TRBV7-8 and TRBJ2-1, with D perhaps given as TRBD1 or TRBD2 (5 bases each). The CDR3 loop spans 17 amino acids. Germline V lookup: CDR1 SGHVS, CDR2 FQNEAQ. The V end lost 5 bases, the J end lost 2 bases, and 19 bases lay between the germline ends. CDR3 protein: CASSLGAIGIPYNEQFF. DNA of the CDR3: TGTGCCAGCAGCCTAGGGGCCATCGGGATCCCCTACAATGAGCAGTTCTTC.

This clone was seen just once. The chain is built from TRBV11-2 and TRBJ2-1, with TRBD2 identical over 10 bases. Germline values: CDR1 SGHAT, CDR2 FQNNGV. This CDR3 spans 16 amino acids. V shed 5 bases and J 4 bases; nucleotides not matched to a gene: 8. The CDR3 nucleotides are TGTGCCAGCAGCCCCGAGTCTAGCGGGGGATACAATGAGCAGTTCTTC. Translated, it gives CASSPESSGGYNEQFF.

The chain is built from TRBV28 and TRBJ1-2; 7 bases map to TRBD1. Trimming at V came to 7 bases and at J to 5 bases, leaving 10 bases not matched to a gene. CDR3 length equals 14 residues. Germline V gene data show CDR1 as MDHEN and CDR2 as SYDVKM. CDR3 region: CASTGDSFLYGYTF. CDR3 DNA: TGTGCCAGCACCGGGGACAGTTTCTTATATGGCTACACCTTC.

The rearrangement uses TRBV7-9 and TRBJ1-5; possible D gene TRBD1, 5 bases. Trimming pared 0 bases from V and 6 bases from J, leaving 18 bases between. From germline, CDR1 is SEHNR and CDR2 FQNEAQ (reference sequence). This CDR3 has 17 residues. CDR3 DNA: TGTGCCAGCAGCTTAGCGGGCGCGGGGGGAGGAGGTCAGCCCCAGCATTTT. It specifies CASSLAGAGGGGQPQHF.

This clone appeared a few times. The gene calls are TRBV5-1 and TRBJ2-1, with TRBD1 matching over 10 bases. CDR1 and CDR2 from the germline V gene are SGHRS and YFSETQ. With 3 bases clipped from V and 3 bases from J, the junction kept 9 bases outside the gene matches. The CDR3 length is 17 residues. The CDR3 spells CASSWGTGEGFYNEQFF. The DNA for the CDR3 is TGCGCCAGCAGCTGGGGGACAGGGGAAGGATTCTACAATGAGCAGTTCTTC.

The chain is built from TRBV2 and TRBJ2-5; D might be TRBD2 (5 bases). The V and J ends lost 8 bases and 1 base respectively, with 17 bases between them. This CDR3 region has 15 residues. Per germline, CDR1 SNHLY and CDR2 FYNNEI. In DNA form, the CDR3 reads TGTGCCAGCCTGGGAGCTAGCAGGCCCCAAGAGACCCAGTACTTC. This codes for CASLGASRPQETQYF.

This chain joins TRBV6-5 and TRBJ1-2, with D maybe TRBD1 (6 bases). The CDR3 has 12 residues. V was shortened by 10 bases and J by 3 bases, with 12 bases between the two germline ends. In germline, CDR1 is MNHEY, CDR2 SVGAGI. For the CDR3, the DNA is TGTGCCACTCGTGCAGGGGACTATGGCTACACCTTC. Protein product: CATRAGDYGYTF.

The J gene is TRBJ1-2, the V gene TRBV5-1; TRBD1 matches 7 bases. Germline V gene data show CDR1 as SGHRS and CDR2 as YFSETQ. CDR3 size: 10 residues. V lost 9 bases and J lost 14; bases outside the gene matches: 10. The CDR3 DNA follows: TGCGCCACCCAATCGGACAGGACGACCTTC. It encodes CATQSDRTTF.

The CDR3 loop reads CASRKRDFQETQYF. In DNA, the CDR3 is TGTGCCAGCAGGAAACGGGACTTCCAAGAGACCCAGTACTTC. The chain combines TRBV2 with TRBJ2-5; TRBD2 might be the D (6 bases). This CDR3 has 14 residues. Germline lookup yields CDR1 SNHLY and CDR2 FYNNEI. Trimming took 6 bases from V and 1 from J, leaving 12 bases between them.

This clone was detected a few times. The chain employs TRBV19 and TRBJ1-1, with 8 bases identical to TRBD1. CDR1 is LNHDA, CDR2 SQIVND, per germline (reference sequence). Unmatched junction bases numbered 5, after V lost 6 bases and J lost 5 bases. This CDR3 region has 13 residues. In nucleotides, the CDR3 is TGTGCCAGTAGCCAGGGGGCGCAAACTGAAGCTTTCTTT. Its translation: CASSQGAQTEAFF.

This clone was observed a single time. This chain links TRBV27 with TRBJ2-3; 7 positions match TRBD2. Germline V gene data show CDR1 as MNHEY and CDR2 as SMNVEV (reference sequence). Trimming cost V 2 bases and J 4 bases; bases outside gene matches: 6. This CDR3 comprises 15 residues. The CDR3 reads CASSLNGGNPDTQYF. CDR3 bases: TGTGCCAGCAGTTTAAACGGGGGGAACCCAGATACGCAGTATTTT.